This TCR beta chain was retrieved from a study of blood T cell repertoires in COVID-19. Background on the study: Samples taken during acute and convalescent COVID-19 were collected in the United States, Italy and Spain. T cells, B-cell-depleted T cells, or PBMCs supplied cDNA or gDNA.

In the study's own analysis: Nucleated cell number was recorded as an estimate derived from reference gene primer amplification. Assay: immunoSEQ multiplex PCR; the TCRdb copy retains only in-frame clones and omits some. V and J calls plus clone size are reproduced from that table; the DNA served to infer D and trimming. The data contain roughly 210,000 clones, roughly 90% of them singletons. The ends lost 3 bases at V and 3 bases at J; junction bases unmatched: 11. Germline CDR1 MGHRA, CDR2 YSYEKL. The CDR3 spans 18 residues. The chain has TRBV4-1 and TRBJ2-2; 9 bases fit TRBD1. This clonotype was obtained from a man aged 65-85 years with acute or convalescent COVID-19. The sample comprised peripheral blood. The CDR3 nucleotides are TGCGCCAGCAGCCAGAGGGGACAGGGCTCGGGAGACACCGGGGAGCTGTTTTTT. Its protein product is CASSQRGQGSGDTGELFF.